Shown below are 14 T cell receptor beta chains from a single sample sequenced in a study of blood T cell repertoires in COVID-19. TCRdb's copy holds only in-frame clones and misses some; the assay was immunoSEQ multiplex PCR. The table lists 250,000 to 300,000 clones, roughly 80% of them singletons. The source material was PBMCs or T cells enriched from blood (not recorded which). These receptors were taken from a man aged 40-50 years who had been exposed to COVID-19.

The chain is built from TRBV10-3 and TRBJ2-3; the D is unclear. This CDR3 has 14 residues. V lost 6 bases and J lost 6, with 16 bases in between. Germline CDR1 is ENHRY and CDR2 is SYGVKD. CDR3 region: CAISPPHSVDTQYF. The CDR3 region has the DNA TGTGCCATCAGCCCCCCCCATTCGGTGGATACGCAGTATTTT.

The chain has TRBV5-1 and TRBJ2-3, with a weak D call TRBD1 (5 bases). This CDR3 has 13 amino acids. Germline loops: CDR1 SGHRS, CDR2 YFSETQ. With 4 bases removed from V and 5 bases from J, the gap between germline ends came to 11 bases. The CDR3 DNA reads TGCGCCAGCAGCCTGCAGGGTGTAGATACGCAGTATTTT. Amino acid sequence: CASSLQGVDTQYF.

This clone turned up a few times. The chain couples TRBV12-5 to TRBJ1-1; no clear D gene. Germline lookup yields CDR1 LGHNT and CDR2 FRNRAP. CDR3 length: 15 amino acids. Trimming stripped 0 bases from V and 1 base from J, with 9 bases between. CDR3 sequence: CASGLVEGGNTEAFF. The CDR3 DNA reads as TGTGCTAGTGGTTTGGTAGAAGGCGGGAACACTGAAGCTTTCTTT.

This clone was observed a few times. The V call is TRBV14, the J call TRBJ1-2; no clear D. The CDR3 runs 14 residues. Per germline, CDR1 SGHDN and CDR2 FVKESK. Trimming pared 0 bases from V and 4 bases from J, leaving 9 bases between. CDR3 in amino acids: CASSQEARSYGYTF. The CDR3 coding sequence is TGTGCCAGCAGCCAAGAGGCCCGAAGCTATGGCTACACCTTC. The complete variable domain, with remaining parts taken from reference TRBV14 and TRBJ1-2, reads EAGVTQFPSHSVIEKGQTVTLRCDPISGHDNLYWYRRVMGKEIKFLLHFVKESKQDESGMPNNRFLAERTGGTYSTLKVQPAELEDSGVYFCASSQEARSYGYTFGSGTRLTVV.

The chain links TRBV6-2 or TRBV6-3 to TRBJ2-1; no clear D gene. The CDR3 has 15 residues. The germline V gene has CDR1 MNHEY and CDR2 SVGEGT. Trimming pared 2 bases from V and 7 bases from J, leaving 15 bases between. The CDR3 coding sequence is TGTGCCAGCAGTTACCCGAGCTACCCGCTGAATGAGCAGTTCTTC. It yields the protein CASSYPSYPLNEQFF.

The chain recombines TRBV30 with TRBJ1-1; possible D gene TRBD1, 5 bases. Germline lookup yields CDR1 GTSNPN and CDR2 SVGIG (reference sequence). This CDR3 has 12 residues. Trimming shortened V by 0 bases and J by 7 bases, and 9 bases separated the two germline ends. CDR3 amino acids: CAWSVPQGEAFF. CDR3 sequence (DNA): TGTGCCTGGAGTGTACCCCAGGGTGAAGCTTTCTTT.

The count of this clone is one. The rearrangement links TRBV5-1 to TRBJ1-6, with 7 bases that match TRBD1. The trim removed 7 bases at V and 15 bases at J, leaving 16 bases unmatched. Germline V gene sequence: CDR1 SGHRS, CDR2 YFSETQ. The CDR3 totals 14 residues. CDR3 sequence: CASREGDQGGFLHF. Written as DNA, the CDR3 is TGCGCCAGCCGGGAGGGCGATCAAGGGGGCTTCCTCCACTTT. Full variable domain (rest looked up from reference TRBV5-1 and TRBJ1-6): KAGVTQTPRYLIKTRGQQVTLSCSPISGHRSVSWYQQTPGQGLQFLFEYFSETQRNKGNFPGRFSGRQFSNSRSEMNVSTLELGDSALYLCASREGDQGGFLHFGNGTRLTVT.

V is TRBV28 and J is TRBJ1-2; no clear D. CDR1 and CDR2 (germline): MDHEN, SYDVKM. The CDR3 contains 13 residues. Trimming pared 5 bases from V and 2 bases from J, leaving 9 bases between. The CDR3 sequence: CASSPTLNYGYTF. For the CDR3, the DNA is TGTGCCAGCAGTCCGACATTGAACTATGGCTACACCTTC.

The rearrangement joins TRBV30 to TRBJ1-2; no reliable D call. CDR1 is GTSNPN and CDR2 is SVGIG in the germline V gene (reference sequence). The ends were cut back, 3 bases at V and 8 bases at J, with 10 bases in the middle. There are 11 residues in the CDR3. The CDR3 spells CAWSTPWGYTF. CDR3 sequence (DNA): TGTGCCTGGAGCACTCCCTGGGGCTACACCTTC.

This rearrangement joins TRBV20-1 to TRBJ1-2; no clear D gene. This CDR3 has 11 residues. V gave up 3 bases and J gave up 4 bases, with 6 bases separating them. CDR1 is DFQATT and CDR2 is SNEGSKA in the germline V gene (reference sequence). CDR3 sequence reads: CSASSSYGYTF. In DNA, the CDR3 is TGCAGTGCTAGTTCCAGCTATGGCTACACCTTC.

The chain recombines TRBV30 with TRBJ2-1; unclear D gene. Trimming left V 4 bases short and J 8 bases short, with 12 bases between. Germline assignment: CDR1 GTSNPN and CDR2 SVGIG (reference sequence). CDR3 size: 12 residues. The CDR3 region has the DNA TGTGCCTGGAAACATTATAAACATGAGCAGTTCTTC. This gives the protein CAWKHYKHEQFF.

The chain is built from TRBV5-1 and TRBJ1-2; TRBD1 matches at 9 bases. V was pared by 3 bases and J by 7 bases, with 1 base of the junction left unmatched. Germline CDR1 reads SGHRS; CDR2 reads YFSETQ. The CDR3 runs to 12 residues. The CDR3 protein is CASSWTGVGYTF. For the CDR3, the DNA is TGCGCCAGCAGCTGGACAGGGGTTGGCTACACCTTC.

The V gene is TRBV10-3, the J gene TRBJ2-5, with 8 bases aligning to TRBD2. CDR1 and CDR2 from the germline V gene are ENHRY and SYGVKD. The length of the CDR3 is 13 residues. The junction had 6 bases not matched to a gene; V was cut back by 8 bases and J by 4 bases. CDR3 sequence: CAISGGPGETQYF. CDR3 nucleotides: TGTGCCATCTCGGGAGGGCCAGGAGAGACCCAGTACTTC.

The chain has TRBV7-9 and TRBJ2-1, with 10 nucleotides matching TRBD1. The CDR3 totals 15 residues. The germline V gene has CDR1 SEHNR and CDR2 FQNEAQ (reference sequence). V was pared by 3 bases and J by 5 bases, with 4 bases of the junction left unmatched. CDR3 residues: CASSLGQGIHNEQFF. The CDR3 coding sequence is TGTGCCAGCAGCTTGGGACAGGGGATTCACAATGAGCAGTTCTTC.